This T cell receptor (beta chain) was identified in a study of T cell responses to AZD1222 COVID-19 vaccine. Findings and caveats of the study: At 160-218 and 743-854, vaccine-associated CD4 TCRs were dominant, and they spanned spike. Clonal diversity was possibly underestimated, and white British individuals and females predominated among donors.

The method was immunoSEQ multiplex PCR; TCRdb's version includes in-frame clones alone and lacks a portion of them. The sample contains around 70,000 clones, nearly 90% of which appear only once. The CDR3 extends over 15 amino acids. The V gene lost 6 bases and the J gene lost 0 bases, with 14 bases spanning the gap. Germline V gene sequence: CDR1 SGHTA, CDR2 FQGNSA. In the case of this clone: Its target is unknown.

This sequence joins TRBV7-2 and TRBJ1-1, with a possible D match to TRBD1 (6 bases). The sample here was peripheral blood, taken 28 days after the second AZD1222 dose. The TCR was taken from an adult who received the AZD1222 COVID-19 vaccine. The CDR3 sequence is CASSNPGQLNTEAFF. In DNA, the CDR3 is TGTGCCAGCAGTAATCCGGGACAACTGAACACTGAAGCTTTCTTT.